The sample holds a few counts of the clone carrying this T cell receptor (beta chain). Other DNA sequences in the sample encode the same CDR3. This sample was taken from a study of blood T cell repertoires in COVID-19. Overall study context: Italy, Spain and the United States were the sources of the convalescent and acute COVID-19 samples. Sources were T cells, B-cell-depleted T cells, or PBMCs; the material itself was cDNA or gDNA.

This CDR3 contains 13 residues. The V gene lost 2 bases and the J gene lost 4 bases, with 8 bases spanning the gap. Per the original data handling: Scientists estimated how many nucleated cells there were by amplifying reference gene primers. Libraries were prepared by immunoSEQ multiplex PCR; TCRdb keeps only in-frame clonotypes and omits some of them. From that table come the V and J calls and clone size; the DNA was used to work out D and trimming. The sample includes 97,000 or so clones, around 81% of them seen just once. V usage is TRBV12-3 or TRBV12-4 and J usage is TRBJ1-1; D not resolved. This TCR came from a man aged 55-75 years with acute or convalescent COVID-19. The sample comprised peripheral blood. DNA for the CDR3: TGTGCCAGCAGTTTATCCGCCGGCACTGAAGCTTTCTTT. This gives the protein CASSLSAGTEAFF.